A single sample is the source of the 27 T cell receptor beta chains below, sequenced in a study of blood T cell repertoires in COVID-19. The method was immunoSEQ multiplex PCR; TCRdb's version includes in-frame clones alone and lacks a portion of them. Of over 90,000 clones in the sample, roughly nine tenths were seen once. The specimen was peripheral blood. The receptors shown here come from a man in his fifties with active COVID-19.

The V call is TRBV3-1 (or the pseudogene TRBV3-2), the J call TRBJ1-1, with a tentative D call TRBD1 (6 bases). Per germline, CDR1 LGHDT and CDR2 YNNKEL (reference sequence). Between the trimmed V and J ends, which lost 4 bases and 0 bases, there was a span of 12 bases. The CDR3 is 15 amino acids. In DNA, the CDR3 is TGTGCCAGCAGCCCTCGACAGGTCCTGAACACTGAAGCTTTCTTT. Encoded protein: CASSPRQVLNTEAFF.

In this sample, this clone turned up once. The chain combines TRBV4-1 with TRBJ2-7; 9 bases are shared with TRBD2. The ends lost 4 bases at V and 5 bases at J; junction bases unmatched: 9. Germline assignment: CDR1 MGHRA and CDR2 YSYEKL. CDR3 length: 15 amino acids. This CDR3 reads CASSRPGTSSDEQYF. Here the CDR3 DNA reads TGCGCCAGCAGCCGCCCCGGGACTAGCTCTGACGAGCAGTACTTC.

This clone was detected only once. J is TRBJ2-5 and V is TRBV6-6; perhaps TRBD1 as D (7 bases). There are 17 residues in the CDR3. Looked up from germline, CDR1 is MNHNY and CDR2 is SVGAGI (reference sequence). V lost 5 bases and J 5 bases, leaving 24 bases between the germline ends. This chain's CDR3 is CASSPRTGGGLGETQYF. CDR3 in DNA: TGTGCCAGCAGTCCCAGGACAGGAGGGGGATTAGGGGAGACCCAGTACTTC.

The chain uses TRBV6-5 and TRBJ1-4; D not resolved. Germline V CDR1 and CDR2: MNHEY, SVGAGI. Trimming removed 4 bases from V and 7 bases from J, with 10 bases in between. The CDR3 is 13 residues long. In DNA form, the CDR3 reads TGTGCCAGCAGTTCCGTGGGGAGTGAAAAACTGTTTTTT. It specifies CASSSVGSEKLFF.

In nucleotides, the CDR3 is TGTGCCAGCAGTAGCGACTCCTACAATGAGCAGTTCTTC. Translation gives CASSSDSYNEQFF. This chain uses TRBV6-2 or TRBV6-3 with TRBJ2-1, with D uncertain. The CDR3 runs 13 residues. Trimming stripped 5 bases from V and 0 bases from J, with 5 bases between. The V gene's germline CDR1 is MNHEY and CDR2 SVGEGT.

This clone was counted a single time. The chain combines TRBV5-1 with TRBJ2-7; a possible D gene is TRBD2 (7 bases). Trimming removed 0 bases at V and 2 bases at J, with 15 bases between. The CDR3 has 16 residues. Germline CDR1 reads SGHRS; CDR2 reads YFSETQ. CDR3 sequence reads: CASSLAGASGTYEQYF. The CDR3 region has the DNA TGCGCCAGCAGCTTGGCGGGGGCTAGCGGAACCTACGAGCAGTACTTC.

The CDR3 DNA reads TGTGCCAGCAGCCAGAGTCTGATCTTCACTGAAGCTTTCTTT. Amino acids: CASSQSLIFTEAFF. J is TRBJ1-1 and V is TRBV3-1 (or the pseudogene TRBV3-2); no reliable D call. The germline gives CDR1 LGHDT, CDR2 YNNKEL (reference sequence). The CDR3 consists of 14 residues. V dropped 3 bases and J dropped 4 bases, with 12 bases sitting between them.

This chain uses TRBV12-3 or TRBV12-4 with TRBJ1-1, with D unresolved. Between the trimmed V and J ends, which lost 5 bases and 6 bases, there was a span of 10 bases. This CDR3 contains 12 residues. CDR3 amino acids: CASSPPGSEAFF. The DNA for the CDR3 is TGTGCCAGCAGTCCGCCCGGGTCTGAAGCTTTCTTT.

The chain joins TRBV18 to TRBJ2-5, with D possibly matching TRBD2 (6 bases). Germline V gives CDR1 KGHSH, CDR2 LQKENI. Trimming pared 0 bases from V and 2 bases from J, leaving 16 bases between. The CDR3 consists of 17 residues. CDR3 region: CASSPPWRGDLQETQYF. The CDR3 nucleotides read TGTGCCAGCTCACCACCGTGGCGGGGAGACCTACAAGAGACCCAGTACTTC. The full variable domain, its missing parts supplied by reference TRBV18 and TRBJ2-5, is NAGVMQNPRHLVRRRGQEARLRCSPMKGHSHVYWYRQLPEEGLKFMVYLQKENIIDESGMPKERFSAEFPKEGPSILRIQQVVRGDSAAYFCASSPPWRGDLQETQYFGPGTRLLVL.

V is TRBV6-1 and J is TRBJ1-2; D is uncertain. The V end was cut by 5 bases, the J end by 7 bases, with 11 bases between. Per germline, CDR1 MNHNS and CDR2 SASEGT. This CDR3 has 12 residues. CDR3 nucleotide sequence: TGTGCCAGCAGTCCTCAGGCTACTGGCTACACCTTC. Its protein is CASSPQATGYTF.

CDR3 loop: CASSQRSSGANVLTF. CDR3 nucleotides: TGTGCCAGCAGCCAACGGAGCTCTGGGGCCAACGTCCTGACTTTC. The rearrangement links TRBV14 to TRBJ2-6; D is ambiguous. The V end lost 2 bases, the J end lost 0 bases, and 5 bases lay between the germline ends. The CDR3 extends over 15 amino acids. Germline V gene sequence: CDR1 SGHDN, CDR2 FVKESK. Combining the CDR3 with reference TRBV14 and TRBJ2-6 gives the whole variable domain EAGVTQFPSHSVIEKGQTVTLRCDPISGHDNLYWYRRVMGKEIKFLLHFVKESKQDESGMPNNRFLAERTGGTYSTLKVQPAELEDSGVYFCASSQRSSGANVLTFGAGSRLTVL.

This clone occurred a few times. The rearrangement links TRBV3-1 (or the pseudogene TRBV3-2) to TRBJ1-1; the D gene is possibly TRBD1 (5 bases). Per germline, CDR1 LGHDT and CDR2 YNNKEL (reference sequence). The CDR3 runs to 13 residues. Trimming took 3 bases from V and 6 from J, leaving 11 bases between them. For the CDR3, the DNA is TGTGCCAGCAGCCAGACTAGGGGTTCTGAAGCTTTCTTT. Translated: CASSQTRGSEAFF.

The CDR3 nucleotides are TGTGCCAGCAGTTACAACGGAGCAGCGATGTCTTATGGCTACACCTTC. It yields the protein CASSYNGAAMSYGYTF. This sequence joins TRBV6-5 and TRBJ1-2, with D unclear. Trimming took off 2 bases at V and 5 bases at J, with 18 bases between the two ends. The CDR3 spans 16 residues. CDR1 and CDR2 from the germline V gene are MNHEY and SVGAGI.

V usage is TRBV12-3 or TRBV12-4 and J usage is TRBJ2-3, with D hard to call. This CDR3 comprises 12 residues. Trimming left V 5 bases short and J 6 bases short, with 9 bases between. CDR3 coding DNA: TGTGCCAGCAGTCCCACACCCGATACGCAGTATTTT. Translating gives CASSPTPDTQYF.

This chain connects TRBV6-5 to TRBJ2-7; the match to TRBD2 covers 10 bases. This CDR3 is built from 15 residues. Germline-derived CDR1 and CDR2 are MNHEY and SVGAGI. V dropped 2 bases and J dropped 4; count of bases not matched to a gene: 5. CDR3: CASSYPSGGRYEQYF. CDR3 nucleotides: TGTGCCAGCAGTTACCCTAGCGGGGGCCGGTACGAGCAGTACTTC.

J is TRBJ2-7 and V is TRBV18; D gene uncertain. This CDR3 region has 16 residues. Trimming shortened V by 6 bases and J by 0 bases, and 18 bases separated the two germline ends. Germline-derived CDR1 and CDR2 are KGHSH and LQKENI. CDR3 protein: CASSPGSTTVSYEQYF. The DNA for the CDR3 is TGTGCCAGCTCCCCCGGCTCTACTACGGTCTCCTACGAGCAGTACTTC.

This clone has a single count. The V and J genes are TRBV20-1 and TRBJ2-3, with TRBD2 as a possible D gene (5 bases). The germline CDR1 and CDR2 sequences are DFQATT and SNEGSKA (reference sequence). The V end lost 3 bases, the J end lost 1 base, and 20 bases lay between the germline ends. This CDR3 has 17 amino acids. The CDR3 spells CSASREPGSVGTDTQYF. CDR3 nucleotides: TGCAGTGCTAGTCGGGAACCGGGATCAGTAGGCACAGATACGCAGTATTTT.

The rearrangement uses TRBV3-1 (or the pseudogene TRBV3-2) and TRBJ1-2; 7 bases fit TRBD1. This CDR3 has 17 amino acids. The V gene end was trimmed by 6 bases and the J gene end by 8 bases; junction bases not matched to a gene: 21. Germline V gene lookup returns CDR1 LGHDT and CDR2 YNNKEL (reference sequence). CDR3 residues: CASSRSEMGVGGGGYTF. The CDR3, as DNA: TGTGCCAGCAGTCGTAGTGAAATGGGGGTAGGGGGCGGAGGCTACACCTTC.

CDR3 in DNA: TGTGCCAGCGCCCACGGACAGGGGGCGTACGAGCAGTACTTC. Its translation is CASAHGQGAYEQYF. This chain connects TRBV6-6 to TRBJ2-7; 11 bases fit TRBD1. The CDR3 extends over 14 amino acids. Losses at the gene ends were 8 bases for V and 4 bases for J; bases not matched to a gene: 7. Looked up from germline, CDR1 is MNHNY and CDR2 is SVGAGI (reference sequence).

The chain employs TRBV7-2 and TRBJ2-7, with 11 nucleotides matching TRBD1. Germline CDR1 and CDR2: SGHTA and FQGNSA. The junction had 9 bases not matched to a gene; V was cut back by 5 bases and J by 6 bases. The CDR3 runs to 15 residues. The CDR3 here is CASSRRGTGGFEQYF. CDR3 DNA sequence: TGTGCCAGCAGCCGTAGAGGGACAGGGGGTTTCGAGCAGTACTTC.

This sequence joins TRBV18 and TRBJ2-5, with 12 nucleotides matching TRBD2. The CDR3 is made up of 16 amino acids. The V gene end was trimmed by 3 bases and the J gene end by 5 bases; junction bases not matched to a gene: 7. Germline CDR1 KGHSH, CDR2 LQKENI. The CDR3 DNA is TGTGCCAGCTCACCGCTAGCGGGGGGGTTCGAGGAGACCCAGTACTTC. Residues: CASSPLAGGFEETQYF.

This chain uses TRBV6-5 with TRBJ1-3; D is perhaps TRBD1 (5 bases). Germline assignment: CDR1 MNHEY and CDR2 SVGAGI. The V and J ends lost 5 bases and 0 bases respectively, with 8 bases between them. The CDR3 has 14 amino acids. CDR3 sequence: CASSRQHSGNTIYF. CDR3 nucleotide sequence: TGTGCCAGCAGTCGACAGCACTCTGGAAACACCATATATTTT.

The rearrangement links TRBV7-9 to TRBJ1-6, with 9 nucleotides matching TRBD1. V was pared by 4 bases and J by 5 bases, with 6 bases of the junction left unmatched. CDR1 and CDR2 from the germline V gene are SEHNR and FQNEAQ (reference sequence). This CDR3 is built from 16 residues. The CDR3 reads CASSSIGTGHNSPLHF. CDR3 nucleotide sequence: TGTGCCAGCAGCTCCATCGGGACAGGGCATAATTCACCCCTCCACTTT.

This clone was counted once. The chain has TRBV19 and TRBJ2-2, with D tentatively TRBD2 (5 bases). Trimming shortened V by 10 bases and J by 7 bases, and 16 bases separated the two germline ends. The CDR3 totals 13 residues. Per germline, CDR1 LNHDA and CDR2 SQIVND (reference sequence). CDR3 DNA: TGTGCCACCCTCTCCGGGATTTTCGGGGAGCTGTTTTTT. Amino acids: CATLSGIFGELFF.

This clone was counted only a few times. V is TRBV19 and J is TRBJ2-1, with 12 bases that match TRBD2. The length of the CDR3 is 16 residues. Germline assignment: CDR1 LNHDA and CDR2 SQIVND (reference sequence). Unmatched junction bases numbered 10, after V lost 5 bases and J lost 8 bases. CDR3 sequence reads: CASSPRLAGAEDEQFF. In DNA, the CDR3 is TGTGCCAGTAGTCCACGACTAGCGGGGGCCGAGGATGAGCAGTTCTTC. Combining the CDR3 with reference TRBV19 and TRBJ2-1 gives the whole variable domain DGGITQSPKYLFRKEGQNVTLSCEQNLNHDAMYWYRQDPGQGLRLIYYSQIVNDFQKGDIAEGYSVSREKKESFPLTVTSAQKNPTAFYLCASSPRLAGAEDEQFFGPGTRLTVL.

The CDR3 sequence is CASSSQGVGEKLFF. The CDR3 bases are TGTGCCAGCAGCTCACAGGGGGTGGGTGAAAAACTGTTTTTT. The chain links TRBV5-4 to TRBJ1-4; 8 bases are shared with TRBD1. V lost 3 bases to trimming and J lost 7 bases; unmatched junction nucleotides: 5. The CDR3 has 14 amino acids. Germline values: CDR1 SGHNT, CDR2 YYREEE (reference sequence).

The gene calls are TRBV12-5 and TRBJ1-6; D perhaps matches TRBD1 (6 bases). The CDR3 length is 17 residues. Trimming pared 0 bases from V and 7 bases from J, leaving 16 bases between. The germline V gene encodes CDR1 LGHNT and CDR2 FRNRAP. The CDR3 loop reads CASGLVSRAGVNSPLHF. The CDR3 coding sequence is TGTGCTAGTGGTTTGGTATCCCGAGCAGGGGTGAATTCACCCCTCCACTTT.